One sample yielded the 25 T cell receptor beta chains listed below, sequenced in a study of T cells in localized non-small cell lung cancer. Only in-frame clones appear in the TCRdb table, and some are missing; sequencing was by immunoSEQ multiplex PCR. The sample records approximately 50,000 clones, roughly 86% being singletons. Sample: PBMCs, taken before any cancer treatment. The receptors stem from a man aged 35 to 69 with stage II lung adenocarcinoma.

The genes are TRBV19 and TRBJ1-1; D might be TRBD1 (6 bases). The CDR3 runs 16 residues. Trimming cost V 2 bases and J 2 bases, with 15 bases left between them. From germline, CDR1 is LNHDA and CDR2 SQIVND (reference sequence). The CDR3 protein is CASSIRGGRINTEAFF. DNA for the CDR3: TGTGCCAGTAGTATAAGGGGGGGGAGAATTAACACTGAAGCTTTCTTT.

CDR3 loop: CASSLEVVFSGNTIYF. In nucleotides, the CDR3 is TGCGCCAGCAGCTTGGAGGTGGTTTTCTCTGGAAACACCATATATTTT. The rearrangement joins TRBV5-1 to TRBJ1-3; D ambiguous. Deletions cut 0 bases from V and 0 bases from J, with 10 bases between. Germline-derived CDR1 and CDR2 are SGHRS and YFSETQ. The CDR3 covers 16 residues.

The V call is TRBV12-5, the J call TRBJ2-2, with D unresolved. V gave up 2 bases and J gave up 2 bases, with 9 bases separating them. In germline, CDR1 is LGHNT, CDR2 FRNRAP. CDR3 length equals 15 residues. CDR3 protein: CASGLYLGNTGELFF. CDR3 in DNA: TGTGCTAGTGGTTTGTATCTGGGAAACACCGGGGAGCTGTTTTTT.

The chain is built from TRBV13 and TRBJ1-2; D gene unclear. Germline V CDR1 and CDR2: PRHDT, FYEKMQ (reference sequence). The V end was cut by 0 bases, the J end by 1 base, with 9 bases between. CDR3 size: 15 residues. The CDR3 region is CASSLGGRVNYGYTF. CDR3 coding DNA: TGTGCCAGCAGCTTAGGGGGTAGGGTTAACTATGGCTACACCTTC.

The V gene is TRBV2, the J gene TRBJ1-3; tentative D call: TRBD1 (5 bases). Germline CDR1 SNHLY, CDR2 FYNNEI. The CDR3 is made up of 11 amino acids. V shed 5 bases and J shed 12 bases, with 11 bases lying between them. The CDR3 here is CASSIGDHIYF. The CDR3 coding sequence is TGTGCCAGCAGTATAGGGGACCACATATATTTT.

The CDR3 region is CASSEGGGALGEKLFF. CDR3 nucleotide sequence: TGTGCCAGCAGTGAGGGGGGCGGGGCGCTGGGTGAAAAACTGTTTTTT. This chain uses TRBV6-1 with TRBJ1-4, with D perhaps matching TRBD1 (6 bases). The CDR3 sequence is 16 residues long. V was shortened by 3 bases and J by 7 bases, with 18 bases between the two germline ends. Germline loops: CDR1 MNHNS, CDR2 SASEGT.

This chain connects TRBV5-6 to TRBJ2-1, with D unclear. This CDR3 comprises 13 residues. Trimming took 2 bases from V and 8 from J, leaving 11 bases between them. Germline assignment: CDR1 SGHDT and CDR2 YYEEEE. The CDR3 reads CASSFGLPDEQFF. The CDR3, as DNA: TGTGCCAGCAGCTTCGGGCTCCCCGATGAGCAGTTCTTC. The entire variable domain, with the rest obtained from reference TRBV5-6 and TRBJ2-1, is as follows: DAGVTQSPTHLIKTRGQQVTLRCSPKSGHDTVSWYQQALGQGPQFIFQYYEEEERQRGNFPDRFSGHQFPNYSSELNVNALLLGDSALYLCASSFGLPDEQFFGPGTRLTVL.

V and J are TRBV10-3 and TRBJ2-7; 8 bases map to TRBD1. This CDR3 comprises 14 residues. The germline gives CDR1 ENHRY, CDR2 SYGVKD. The J segment lost 3 bases and the V segment lost 3 bases, leaving 4 bases of the junction unmatched. The CDR3 sequence is CAISEGDRGYEQYF. The CDR3 DNA is TGTGCCATCAGTGAAGGAGACAGGGGCTACGAGCAGTACTTC.

The chain recombines TRBV6-5 with TRBJ1-2; 7 positions match TRBD1. This CDR3 comprises 13 residues. The V segment lost 5 bases and the J segment 7 bases; nucleotides outside the gene matches: 7. CDR1 and CDR2 from the germline V gene are MNHEY and SVGAGI. As DNA, the CDR3 is TGTGCCAGCAGTCCCGGACAGGCGGCTGGCTACACCTTC. Translating it yields CASSPGQAAGYTF.

This chain joins TRBV6-1 and TRBJ1-2; D is ambiguous. In germline, CDR1 is MNHNS, CDR2 SASEGT. This CDR3 has 11 residues. The germline V and J ends were trimmed by 3 bases and 12 bases, with 11 bases remaining between them. CDR3 nucleotide sequence: TGTGCCAGCAGTGATCCCTTCATGGACACCTTC. This gives the protein CASSDPFMDTF.

The rearrangement joins TRBV4-2 to TRBJ1-6; the D gene is possibly TRBD1 (6 bases). Germline V gene data show CDR1 as LGHNA and CDR2 as YNFKEQ. V shed 5 bases and J shed 7 bases, with 9 bases lying between them. The length of the CDR3 is 13 residues. In DNA, the CDR3 is TGTGCCAGCAGCTTGGGGACAAATTCACCCCTCCACTTT. Translation: CASSLGTNSPLHF.

This clone was observed a few times. The chain uses TRBV5-1 and TRBJ2-7, with 9 nucleotides matching TRBD1. Germline V CDR1 and CDR2: SGHRS, YFSETQ. The CDR3 is 15 amino acids. Trimming removed 0 bases from V and 5 bases from J; junction bases left unmatched: 6. Here the CDR3 DNA reads TGCGCCAGCAGCTTGGGTATGGGACAGGGCGACGAGCAGTACGTC. Amino acids: CASSLGMGQGDEQYV.

The gene calls are TRBV11-3 and TRBJ2-1, with D unclear. CDR3 size: 15 residues. With 5 bases removed from V and 4 bases from J, the gap between germline ends came to 15 bases. CDR1 and CDR2 (germline): SGHNT, YENEEA. This chain's CDR3 is CASSETAQSYNEQFF. The CDR3 DNA reads as TGTGCCAGCAGCGAAACAGCCCAATCTTACAATGAGCAGTTCTTC.

Here the CDR3 reads CASTPVSTANTGELFF. The CDR3 region has the DNA TGTGCCAGCACCCCTGTATCAACGGCGAACACCGGGGAGCTGTTTTTT. V usage is TRBV7-3 and J usage is TRBJ2-2, with unresolved D. The V end lost 7 bases, the J end lost 0 bases, and 15 bases lay between the germline ends. The CDR3 totals 16 residues. In germline, CDR1 is SGHTA, CDR2 FQGTGA.

This rearrangement joins TRBV6-5 to TRBJ1-1; 9 bases are shared with TRBD1. From germline, CDR1 is MNHEY and CDR2 SVGAGI. Trimming took 5 bases from V and 5 from J; bases not matched to a gene: 9. This CDR3 has 15 amino acids. The CDR3 protein is CASSTTYRGRTEAFF. CDR3 DNA sequence: TGTGCCAGCAGTACGACCTACAGGGGGCGTACTGAAGCTTTCTTT.

This clone was observed a handful of times. J is TRBJ1-5 and V is TRBV7-2; D not resolved. The germline V gene encodes CDR1 SGHTA and CDR2 FQGNSA. With 5 bases removed from V and 4 bases from J, the gap between germline ends came to 9 bases. CDR3 size: 13 residues. The CDR3 sequence is CASSLQWNQPQHF. DNA for the CDR3: TGTGCCAGCAGCCTACAGTGGAATCAGCCCCAGCATTTT. Full variable domain (outside the CDR3, taken from reference TRBV7-2 and TRBJ1-5): GAGVSQSPSNKVTEKGKDVELRCDPISGHTALYWYRQSLGQGLEFLIYFQGNSAPDKSGLPSDRFSAERTGGSVSTLTIQRTQQEDSAVYLCASSLQWNQPQHFGDGTRLSIL.

The rearrangement joins TRBV6-7 to TRBJ2-4, with D maybe TRBD2 (6 bases). TRBV6-7 belongs to the ORF category, with a function that is uncertain. This CDR3 is 20 amino acids long. V lost 2 bases, J lost 0 bases, and 23 bases lay in between. The CDR3, as DNA: TGTGCCAGCAGTTACCTGATTCGATCAAGCGGGCCAGTAGCCAAAAACATTCAGTACTTC. Translating gives CASSYLIRSSGPVAKNIQYF.

The gene calls are TRBV5-1 and TRBJ2-2; 8 nucleotides match TRBD1. The CDR3 runs 16 residues. Trimming removed 0 bases from V and 3 bases from J; junction bases left unmatched: 4. From germline, CDR1 is SGHRS and CDR2 YFSETQ. CDR3: CASSLDGTGDTGELFF. The DNA of the CDR3 is TGCGCCAGCAGCTTGGACGGGACAGGCGACACCGGGGAGCTGTTTTTT.

This chain joins TRBV5-4 and TRBJ2-5; D ambiguous. V was trimmed by 2 bases and J by 6 bases, leaving 14 bases between them. The CDR3 totals 14 residues. Germline values: CDR1 SGHNT, CDR2 YYREEE (reference sequence). CDR3 loop: CASSFDGAGQTQYF. The DNA of the CDR3 is TGTGCCAGCAGCTTTGATGGAGCAGGACAGACCCAGTACTTC. Together with reference TRBV5-4 and TRBJ2-5, the CDR3 gives the full variable domain: ETGVTQSPTHLIKTRGQQVTLRCSSQSGHNTVSWYQQALGQGPQFIFQYYREEENGRGNFPPRFSGLQFPNYSSELNVNALELDDSALYLCASSFDGAGQTQYFGPGTRLLVL.

This clone was found once. This rearrangement joins TRBV19 to TRBJ1-1, with D perhaps TRBD1 (5 bases). Trimming took 7 bases from V and 1 from J, leaving 25 bases between them. The germline gives CDR1 LNHDA, CDR2 SQIVND (reference sequence). The CDR3 consists of 18 residues. The CDR3 loop is CASKKFGQGDKKNTEAFF. CDR3 nucleotides: TGTGCCAGTAAGAAATTTGGGCAGGGAGATAAAAAGAACACTGAAGCTTTCTTT.

The J gene is TRBJ2-3, the V gene TRBV7-8; TRBD2 matches 14 bases. The CDR3 is 16 residues long. J was trimmed by 5 bases and V by 5 bases; bases with no gene match: 6. Germline assignment: CDR1 SGHVS and CDR2 FQNEAQ. The CDR3 loop is CASSRLAGGLGDTQYF. DNA of the CDR3: TGTGCCAGCAGCCGACTAGCGGGGGGGCTGGGAGATACGCAGTATTTT.

The chain carries TRBV28 and TRBJ2-7; possible D gene TRBD1, 5 bases. Germline CDR1 is MDHEN and CDR2 is SYDVKM. The CDR3 contains 14 residues. V lost 8 bases to trimming and J lost 5 bases, with 19 bases between them. Here the CDR3 DNA reads TGTGCCAGCTCGTCGTGGGCCACAGGAGACGAGCAGTACGTC. This encodes CASSSWATGDEQYV.

The CDR3 region has the DNA TGTGCCAGCAGATCCTTGGTAGGGAACTATGGCTACACCTTC. It specifies CASRSLVGNYGYTF. J is TRBJ1-2 and V is TRBV6-5, with D uncertain. Germline V gene data show CDR1 as MNHEY and CDR2 as SVGAGI. The V and J ends lost 6 bases and 2 bases respectively, with 13 bases between them. This CDR3 has 14 residues.

The chain joins TRBV12-5 to TRBJ1-5; D might be TRBD1 (6 bases). The CDR3 totals 15 residues. Germline assignment: CDR1 LGHNT and CDR2 FRNRAP. The V end lost 7 bases, the J end lost 0 bases, and 13 bases lay between the germline ends. The CDR3 region has the DNA TGTGCTAGTGCCTCGGACAGATATAGCAATCAGCCCCAGCATTTT. Its translation is CASASDRYSNQPQHF.

V and J are TRBV10-3 and TRBJ1-3; unclear D gene. In germline, CDR1 is ENHRY, CDR2 SYGVKD. Trimming left V 2 bases short and J 1 base short, with 12 bases between. CDR3 length: 16 amino acids. CDR3 protein: CAISETDAPSGNTIYF. Here the CDR3 DNA reads TGTGCCATCAGTGAGACAGACGCACCATCTGGAAACACCATATATTTT.